A single T cell receptor (beta chain) is shown here with its context. The sample is drawn from a study of shared clonotypes between healthy human individuals. CDR1 is PRHDT and CDR2 is FYEKMQ in the germline V gene (reference sequence). V shed 2 bases and J shed 6 bases, with 10 bases lying between them. The CDR3 consists of 13 residues. Positive CCR7 selection of CD45RO-negative cells yielded the naive CD8 cells, and terminally differentiated effector memory CD45RA+ cells were excluded. Adult donors, all healthy and HIV-negative, had no recent acute infections or vaccinations. 200 ng DNA, tens of thousands of T cell genomes, went into each sorted-subset replicate PCR. Data came from immunoSEQ multiplex PCR; TCRdb stores just in-frame clones and leaves some out. The table shows about 1,800,000 clones, with approximately 94% occurring only once.

This receptor was taken from a young man in good health. The sequenced material came from naive CD8+ T cells sorted from blood. The chain joins TRBV13 to TRBJ1-2, with unresolved D. For the CDR3, the DNA is TGTGCCAGCAGCTTACGGGGAACTGATGGCTACACCTTC. Translation: CASSLRGTDGYTF.